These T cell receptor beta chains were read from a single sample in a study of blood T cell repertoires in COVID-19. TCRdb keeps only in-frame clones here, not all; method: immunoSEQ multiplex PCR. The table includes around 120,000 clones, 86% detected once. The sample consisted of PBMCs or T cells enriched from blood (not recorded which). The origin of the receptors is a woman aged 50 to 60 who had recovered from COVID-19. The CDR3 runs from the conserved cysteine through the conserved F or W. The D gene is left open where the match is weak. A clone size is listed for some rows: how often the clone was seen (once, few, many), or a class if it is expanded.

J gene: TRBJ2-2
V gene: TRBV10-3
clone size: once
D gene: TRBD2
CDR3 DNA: TGTGCCATCAGTGAGGTTTTGGCGGGGGGGCGAGGCACCGGGGAGCTGTTTTTT
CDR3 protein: CAISEVLAGGRGTGELFF

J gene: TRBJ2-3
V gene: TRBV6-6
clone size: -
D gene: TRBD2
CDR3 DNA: TGTGCCAGCAGGAAACTAGCGAGTAGCACAGATACGCAGTATTTT
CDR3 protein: CASRKLASSTDTQYF

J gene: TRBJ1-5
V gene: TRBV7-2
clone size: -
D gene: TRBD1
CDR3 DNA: TGTGCCAGCAGCACATCCGGGACAGGGATTAATCAGCCCCAGCATTTT
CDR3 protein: CASSTSGTGINQPQHF

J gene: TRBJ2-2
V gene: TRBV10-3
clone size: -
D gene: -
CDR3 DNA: TGTGCCATCAGTGAGTCGGGCATAGCCGGGGAGCTGTTTTTT
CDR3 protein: CAISESGIAGELFF

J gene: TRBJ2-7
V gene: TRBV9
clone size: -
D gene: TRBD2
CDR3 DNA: TGTGCCAGCAGCGTAGTGGGGGGGTCCCACGAGCAGTACTTC
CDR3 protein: CASSVVGGSHEQYF

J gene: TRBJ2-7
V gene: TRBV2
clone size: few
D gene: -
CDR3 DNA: TGTGCCAGCGGGAAGGCCGGGGTCACCGAGCAGTACTTC
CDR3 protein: CASGKAGVTEQYF

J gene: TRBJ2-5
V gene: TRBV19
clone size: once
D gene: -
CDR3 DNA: TGTGCCAGTAGTAGAGGGATTTCAGGCGAGACCCAGTACTTC
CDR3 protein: CASSRGISGETQYF

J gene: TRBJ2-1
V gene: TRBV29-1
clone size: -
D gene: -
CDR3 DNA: TGCAGCGTTGAAAATCGTCGGCAGGACAATGAGCAGTTCTTC
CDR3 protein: CSVENRRQDNEQFF

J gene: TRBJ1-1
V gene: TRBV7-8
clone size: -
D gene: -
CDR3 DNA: TGTGCCAGCAGCCCCCGCGGCGGCACTGAAGCTTTCTTT
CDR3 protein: CASSPRGGTEAFF

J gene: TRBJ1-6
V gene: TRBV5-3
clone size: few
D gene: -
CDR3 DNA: TGTGCCAGAAGCTCCTACTGCTACAGGGTCCATTCACCCCTCCACTTT
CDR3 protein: CARSSYCYRVHSPLHF